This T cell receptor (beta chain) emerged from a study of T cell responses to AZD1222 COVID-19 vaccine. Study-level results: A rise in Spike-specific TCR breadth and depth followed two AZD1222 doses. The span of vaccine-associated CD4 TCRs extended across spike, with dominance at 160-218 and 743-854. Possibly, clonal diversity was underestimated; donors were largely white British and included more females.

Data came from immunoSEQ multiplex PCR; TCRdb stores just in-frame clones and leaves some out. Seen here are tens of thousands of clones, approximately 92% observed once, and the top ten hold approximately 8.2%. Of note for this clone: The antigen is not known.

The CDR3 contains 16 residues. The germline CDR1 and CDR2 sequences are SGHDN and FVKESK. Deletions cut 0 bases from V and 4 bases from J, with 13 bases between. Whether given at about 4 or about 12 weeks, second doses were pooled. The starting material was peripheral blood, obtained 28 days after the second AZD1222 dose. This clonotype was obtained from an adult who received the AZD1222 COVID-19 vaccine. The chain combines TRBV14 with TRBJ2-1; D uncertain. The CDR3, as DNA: TGTGCCAGCAGCCAAGATATTGATCCGGAATACAATGAGCAGTTCTTC. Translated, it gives CASSQDIDPEYNEQFF. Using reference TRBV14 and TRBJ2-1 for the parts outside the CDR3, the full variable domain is EAGVTQFPSHSVIEKGQTVTLRCDPISGHDNLYWYRRVMGKEIKFLLHFVKESKQDESGMPNNRFLAERTGGTYSTLKVQPAELEDSGVYFCASSQDIDPEYNEQFFGPGTRLTVL.